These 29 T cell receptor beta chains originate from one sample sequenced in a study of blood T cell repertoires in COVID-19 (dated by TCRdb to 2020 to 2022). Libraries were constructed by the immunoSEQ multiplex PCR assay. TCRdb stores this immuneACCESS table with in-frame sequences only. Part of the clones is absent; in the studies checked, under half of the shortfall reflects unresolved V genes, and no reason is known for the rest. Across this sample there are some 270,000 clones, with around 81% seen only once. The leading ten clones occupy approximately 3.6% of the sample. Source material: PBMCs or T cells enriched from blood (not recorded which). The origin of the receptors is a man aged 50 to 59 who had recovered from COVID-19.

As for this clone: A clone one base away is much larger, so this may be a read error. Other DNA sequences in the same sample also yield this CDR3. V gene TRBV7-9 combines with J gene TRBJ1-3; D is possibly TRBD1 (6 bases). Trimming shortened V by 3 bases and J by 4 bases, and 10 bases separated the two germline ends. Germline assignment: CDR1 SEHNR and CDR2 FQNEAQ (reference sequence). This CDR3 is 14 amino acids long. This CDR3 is CASSFQDRGNTIYF. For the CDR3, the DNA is TGTGCCAGCAGCTTCCAGGACAGAGGAAACACCATATATTTT.

In nucleotides, the CDR3 is TGTGCCACCAGCAGCGCCTTTGGGACAGCTGGGCAAGAGACCCAGTACTTC. Its protein product is CATSSAFGTAGQETQYF. V and J are TRBV15 and TRBJ2-5, with 7 bases fitting TRBD1. Trimming took 3 bases from V and 2 from J; bases not matched to a gene: 12. Per germline, CDR1 LNHNV and CDR2 YYDKDF (reference sequence). The CDR3 covers 17 residues.

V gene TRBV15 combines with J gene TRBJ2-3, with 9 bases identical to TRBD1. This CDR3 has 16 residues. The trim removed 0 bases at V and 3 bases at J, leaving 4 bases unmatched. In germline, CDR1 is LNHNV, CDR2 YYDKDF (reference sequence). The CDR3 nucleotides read TGTGCCACCAGCAGAGATCCGACAGGGGGTACAGATACGCAGTATTTT. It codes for CATSRDPTGGTDTQYF.

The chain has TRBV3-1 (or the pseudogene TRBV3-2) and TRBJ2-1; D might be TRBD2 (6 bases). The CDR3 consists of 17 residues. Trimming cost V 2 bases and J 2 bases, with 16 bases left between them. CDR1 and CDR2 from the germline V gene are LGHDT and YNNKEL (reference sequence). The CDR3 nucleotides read TGTGCCAGCAGCCAAACTCGGGTAGGACTAACCTACAATGAGCAGTTCTTC. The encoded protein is CASSQTRVGLTYNEQFF.

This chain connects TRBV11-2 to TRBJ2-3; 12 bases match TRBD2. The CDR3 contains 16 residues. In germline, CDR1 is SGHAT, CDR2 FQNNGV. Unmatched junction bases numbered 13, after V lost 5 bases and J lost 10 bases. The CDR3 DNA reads TGTGCCAGCAGCCGCAGACTAGCGGGAGCGGTGGGGGCGCAGTATTTT. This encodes CASSRRLAGAVGAQYF.

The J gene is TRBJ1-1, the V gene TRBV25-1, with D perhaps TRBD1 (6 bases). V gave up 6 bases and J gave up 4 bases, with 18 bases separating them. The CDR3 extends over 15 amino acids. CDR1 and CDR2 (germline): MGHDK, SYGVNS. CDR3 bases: TGTGCCAGCAGCCTAACGGACAGTCGTCGCACTGAAGCTTTCTTT. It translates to CASSLTDSRRTEAFF. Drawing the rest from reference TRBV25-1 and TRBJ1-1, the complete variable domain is EADIYQTPRYLVIGTGKKITLECSQTMGHDKMYWYQQDPGMELHLIHYSYGVNSTEKGDLSSESTVSRIRTEHFPLTLESARPSHTSQYLCASSLTDSRRTEAFFGQGTRLTVV.

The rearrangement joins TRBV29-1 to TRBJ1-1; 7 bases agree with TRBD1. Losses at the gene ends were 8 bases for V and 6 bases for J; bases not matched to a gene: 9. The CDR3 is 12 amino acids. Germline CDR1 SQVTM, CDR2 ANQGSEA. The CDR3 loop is CSFGQERAEAFF. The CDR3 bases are TGCAGCTTCGGACAGGAAAGGGCTGAAGCTTTCTTT.

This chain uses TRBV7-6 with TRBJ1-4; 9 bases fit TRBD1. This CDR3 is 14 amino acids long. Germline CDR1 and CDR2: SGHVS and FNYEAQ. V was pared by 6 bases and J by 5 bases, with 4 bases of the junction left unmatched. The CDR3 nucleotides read TGTGCCAGCAGTTCCGGGACAGGGAATGAAAAACTGTTTTTT. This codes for CASSSGTGNEKLFF.

The CDR3: CASSPGTSGATDTQYF. For the CDR3, the DNA is TGCGCCAGCAGCCCCGGGACTAGCGGGGCCACAGATACGCAGTATTTT. The gene calls are TRBV5-1 and TRBJ2-3; 13 bases map to TRBD2. V trimming: 4 bases; J trimming: 2 bases; junction bases outside the gene matches: 4. Germline CDR1 and CDR2: SGHRS and YFSETQ. The length of the CDR3 is 16 residues.

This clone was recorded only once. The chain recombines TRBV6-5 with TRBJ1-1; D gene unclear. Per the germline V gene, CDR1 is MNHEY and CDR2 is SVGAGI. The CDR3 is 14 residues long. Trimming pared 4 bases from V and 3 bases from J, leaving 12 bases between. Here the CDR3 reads CASSSPAGYTEAFF. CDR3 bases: TGTGCCAGCAGTTCCCCGGCGGGGTACACTGAAGCTTTCTTT.

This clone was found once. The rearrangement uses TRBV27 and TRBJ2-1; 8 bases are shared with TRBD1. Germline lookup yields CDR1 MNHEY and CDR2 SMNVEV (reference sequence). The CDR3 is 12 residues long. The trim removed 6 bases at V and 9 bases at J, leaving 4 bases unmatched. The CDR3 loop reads CASRTGALEQFF. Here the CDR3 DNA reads TGTGCCAGCAGGACAGGGGCTCTTGAGCAGTTCTTC.

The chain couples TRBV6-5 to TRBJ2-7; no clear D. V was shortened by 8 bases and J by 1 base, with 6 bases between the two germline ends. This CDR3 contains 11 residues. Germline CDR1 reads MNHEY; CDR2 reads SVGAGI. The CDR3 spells CASSTSYEQYF. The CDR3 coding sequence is TGTGCCAGCTCCACTTCCTACGAGCAGTACTTC.

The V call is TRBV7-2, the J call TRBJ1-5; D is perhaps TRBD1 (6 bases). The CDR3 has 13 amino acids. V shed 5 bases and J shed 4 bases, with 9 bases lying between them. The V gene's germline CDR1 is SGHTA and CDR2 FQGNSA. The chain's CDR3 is CASSRQENQPQHF. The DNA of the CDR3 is TGTGCCAGCAGCCGACAGGAGAATCAGCCCCAGCATTTT.

The CDR3 loop reads CASSEALYSYEQYF. Here the CDR3 DNA reads TGTGCCAGCAGTGAGGCACTATACTCCTACGAGCAGTACTTC. J is TRBJ2-7 and V is TRBV6-1; D remains ambiguous. Between the trimmed V and J ends, which lost 3 bases and 0 bases, there was a span of 9 bases. The CDR3 is 14 amino acids. CDR1 is MNHNS and CDR2 is SASEGT in the germline V gene.

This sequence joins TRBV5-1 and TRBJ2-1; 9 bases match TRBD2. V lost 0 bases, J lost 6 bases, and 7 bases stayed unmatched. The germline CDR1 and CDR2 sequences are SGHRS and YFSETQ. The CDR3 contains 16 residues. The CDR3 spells CASSLAVGSGGNEQFF. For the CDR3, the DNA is TGCGCCAGCAGCTTGGCGGTAGGTAGCGGGGGCAATGAGCAGTTCTTC.

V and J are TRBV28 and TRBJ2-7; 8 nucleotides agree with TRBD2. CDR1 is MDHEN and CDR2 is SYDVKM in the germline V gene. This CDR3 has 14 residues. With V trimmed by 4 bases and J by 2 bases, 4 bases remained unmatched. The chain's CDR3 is CASSSLAETYEQYF. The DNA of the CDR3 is TGTGCCAGCAGTTCACTAGCGGAGACCTACGAGCAGTACTTC.

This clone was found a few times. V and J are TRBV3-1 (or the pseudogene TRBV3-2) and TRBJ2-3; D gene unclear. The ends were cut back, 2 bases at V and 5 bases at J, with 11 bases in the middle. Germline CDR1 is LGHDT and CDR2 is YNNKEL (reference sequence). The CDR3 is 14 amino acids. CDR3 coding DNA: TGTGCCAGCAGCCAACTTGCTGGAGTAGATACGCAGTATTTT. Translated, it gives CASSQLAGVDTQYF.

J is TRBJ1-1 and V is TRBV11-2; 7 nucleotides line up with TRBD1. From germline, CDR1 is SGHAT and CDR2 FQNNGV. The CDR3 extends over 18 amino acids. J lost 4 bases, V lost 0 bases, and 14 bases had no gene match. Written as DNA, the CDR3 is TGTGCCAGCAGCTTAGATGGACAGGTCATCGGCAGGGGCACTGAAGCTTTCTTT. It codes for CASSLDGQVIGRGTEAFF.

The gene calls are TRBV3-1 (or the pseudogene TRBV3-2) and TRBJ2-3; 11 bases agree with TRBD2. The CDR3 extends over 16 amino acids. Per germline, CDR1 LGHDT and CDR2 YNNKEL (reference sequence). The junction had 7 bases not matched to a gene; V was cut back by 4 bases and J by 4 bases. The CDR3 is CASSLTSGRGADTQYF. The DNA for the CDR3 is TGTGCCAGCAGCCTTACTAGCGGGAGAGGCGCAGATACGCAGTATTTT.

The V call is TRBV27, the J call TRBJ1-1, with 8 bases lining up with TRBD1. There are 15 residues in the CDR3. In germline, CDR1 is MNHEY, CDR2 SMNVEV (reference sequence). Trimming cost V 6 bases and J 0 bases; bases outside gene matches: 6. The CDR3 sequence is CASREGTGLNTEAFF. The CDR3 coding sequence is TGTGCCAGCAGAGAGGGGACAGGCCTGAACACTGAAGCTTTCTTT.

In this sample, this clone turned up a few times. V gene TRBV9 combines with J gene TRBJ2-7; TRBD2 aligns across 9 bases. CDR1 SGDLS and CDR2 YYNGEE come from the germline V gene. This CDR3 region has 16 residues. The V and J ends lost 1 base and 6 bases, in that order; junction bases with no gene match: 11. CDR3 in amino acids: CASSVRAGGTPVEQYF. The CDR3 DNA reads TGTGCCAGCAGCGTAAGAGCGGGAGGCACGCCTGTCGAGCAGTACTTC. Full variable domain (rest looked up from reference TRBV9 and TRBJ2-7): DSGVTQTPKHLITATGQRVTLRCSPRSGDLSVYWYQQSLDQGLQFLIQYYNGEERAKGNILERFSAQQFPDLHSELNLSSLELGDSALYFCASSVRAGGTPVEQYFGPGTRLTVT.

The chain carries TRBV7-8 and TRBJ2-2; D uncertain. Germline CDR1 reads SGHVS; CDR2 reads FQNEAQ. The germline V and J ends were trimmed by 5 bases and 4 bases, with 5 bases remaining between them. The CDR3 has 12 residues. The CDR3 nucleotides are TGTGCCAGCAGCCCCGTCACCGGGGAGCTGTTTTTT. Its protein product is CASSPVTGELFF.

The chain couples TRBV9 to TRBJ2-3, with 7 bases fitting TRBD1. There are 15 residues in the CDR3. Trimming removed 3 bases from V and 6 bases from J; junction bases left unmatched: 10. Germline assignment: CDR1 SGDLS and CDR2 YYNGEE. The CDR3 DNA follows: TGTGCCAGCAGCGGTCCGGGACAGCTGAGGGATACGCAGTATTTT. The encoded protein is CASSGPGQLRDTQYF.

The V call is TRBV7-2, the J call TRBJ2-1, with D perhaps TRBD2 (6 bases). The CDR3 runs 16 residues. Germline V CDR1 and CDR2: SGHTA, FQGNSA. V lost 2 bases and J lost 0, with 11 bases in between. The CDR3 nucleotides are TGTGCCAGCAGCTTACGTGGGGGGACCTCCTACAATGAGCAGTTCTTC. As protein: CASSLRGGTSYNEQFF.

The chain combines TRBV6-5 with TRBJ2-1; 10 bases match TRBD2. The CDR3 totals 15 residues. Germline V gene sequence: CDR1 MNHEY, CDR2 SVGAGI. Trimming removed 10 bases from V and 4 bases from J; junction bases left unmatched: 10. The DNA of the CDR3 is TGTGCCACCCGCCCAGCGGGGGGGCCTTACAATGAGCAGTTCTTC. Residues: CATRPAGGPYNEQFF.

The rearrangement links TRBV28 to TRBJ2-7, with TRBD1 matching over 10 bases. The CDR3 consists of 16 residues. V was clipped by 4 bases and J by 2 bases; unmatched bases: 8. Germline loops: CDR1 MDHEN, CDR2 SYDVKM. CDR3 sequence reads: CASSSRDRGFAYEQYF. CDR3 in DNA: TGTGCCAGCAGTTCTCGGGACAGGGGTTTCGCCTACGAGCAGTACTTC.

The CDR3 protein is CASSFTPGSRETQYF. In nucleotides, the CDR3 is TGTGCCAGCAGCTTTACCCCGGGGAGCAGGGAGACCCAGTACTTC. The chain carries TRBV11-3 and TRBJ2-5; D perhaps matches TRBD2 (5 bases). CDR3 length: 15 amino acids. Trimming stripped 3 bases from V and 5 bases from J, with 16 bases between. Germline CDR1 and CDR2: SGHNT and YENEEA.

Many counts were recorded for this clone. The CDR3 loop is CTSIPGLAPHSNTGELFF. CDR3 coding DNA: TGCACCAGCATACCGGGACTAGCGCCACACTCGAACACCGGGGAGCTGTTTTTT. The V and J genes are TRBV1 and TRBJ2-2; the table's D gene call, TRBD2, was not cross checked with the DNA. TRBV1 counts as a pseudogene. The CDR3 is 18 residues long.

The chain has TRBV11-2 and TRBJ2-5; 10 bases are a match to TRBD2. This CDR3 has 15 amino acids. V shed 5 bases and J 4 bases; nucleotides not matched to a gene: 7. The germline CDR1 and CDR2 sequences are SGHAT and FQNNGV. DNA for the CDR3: TGTGCCAGCAGCGGGGCCGGGACTAGCGCAGAGACCCAGTACTTC. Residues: CASSGAGTSAETQYF.